The TCR beta chain described here comes from a study of T cells after yellow fever vaccination. Study-level information: Fractions of low cell number were prepared using SMART-Seq v4 Ultra Low Input.

5'RACE template switching generated TCR cDNA, adding a universal primer site and UMIs. TCRdb reanalysed the 5' RACE reads using MiXCR and keeps one entry per CDR3 protein. Of about 210,000 distinct CDR3 sequences listed, approximately 3% are singletons. General study points: Weaker, the secondary response had a peak occurring faster, on day 5 versus 15. Detected again after the booster were most primary-vaccination clones, at approximately 95% CD4 and 80% to 90% CD8.

This clonotype was seen more than once but under ten times. Its antigen is not identified. The origin of this receptor is a man between 18 and 35 years old who received the YFV17D yellow fever vaccine. The material sequenced was CD4+ T cells sorted from PBMCs, taken 10 days after the yellow fever booster vaccination.

The CDR3 reads CASSPFRSYEQYF. The CDR3 DNA sequence: TGTGCCAGCAGCCCCTTCAGGTCCTACGAGCAGTACTTC. This chain uses TRBV7-8 with TRBJ2-7; no reliable D call. Deletions cut 5 bases from V and 1 base from J, with 9 bases between. This CDR3 is built from 13 residues. The germline CDR1 and CDR2 sequences are SGHVS and FQNEAQ. Full variable domain (rest looked up from reference TRBV7-8 and TRBJ2-7): GAGVSQSPRYKVAKRGQDVALRCDPISGHVSLFWYQQALGQGPEFLTYFQNEAQLDKSGLPSDRFFAERPEGSVSTLKIQRTQQEDSAVYLCASSPFRSYEQYFGPGTRLTVT.